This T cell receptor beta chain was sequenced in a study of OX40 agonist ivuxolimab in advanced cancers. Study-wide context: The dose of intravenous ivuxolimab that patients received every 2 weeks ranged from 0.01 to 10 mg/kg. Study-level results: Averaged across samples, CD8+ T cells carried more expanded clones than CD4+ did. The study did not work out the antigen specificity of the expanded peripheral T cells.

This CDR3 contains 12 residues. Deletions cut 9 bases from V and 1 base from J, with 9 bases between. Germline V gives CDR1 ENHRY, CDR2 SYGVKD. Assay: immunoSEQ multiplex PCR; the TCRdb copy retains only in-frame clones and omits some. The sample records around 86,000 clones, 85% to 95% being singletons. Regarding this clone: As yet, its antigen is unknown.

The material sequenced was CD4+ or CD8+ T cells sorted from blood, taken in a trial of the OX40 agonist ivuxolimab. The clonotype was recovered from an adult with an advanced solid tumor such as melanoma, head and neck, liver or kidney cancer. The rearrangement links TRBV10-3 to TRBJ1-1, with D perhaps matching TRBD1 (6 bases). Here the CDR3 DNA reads TGTGCCATGCAGGACAGGAACACTGAAGCTTTCTTT. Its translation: CAMQDRNTEAFF.